Listed below are T cell receptor beta chains from one sample, sequenced in a study of cytomegalovirus exposure and HLA in healthy donors. TCRdb's table, derived via immunoSEQ multiplex PCR, lists solely in-frame clones and lacks some. The sample includes fewer than 90,000 clones, roughly 79% of them seen just once. The sample was PBMCs. Receptors were obtained from a male donor in good health and CMV-seronegative. Both conserved end residues are part of each CDR3. Fields, in order: D gene, V gene, clone size, J gene, CDR3 DNA, CDR3 protein. The D gene is left open where the match is weak. For some rows the clone size is stated as once, few or many, or as a class when expanded; others skip it.

d_gene: NA
v_gene: TRBV14
abundance: NA
j_gene: TRBJ1-5
CDR3nt: TGTGCCAGCAGCCGACGGCGGAATCAGGGTTCGTATCAGCCCCAGCATTTT
CDR3aa: CASSRRRNQGSYQPQHF

d_gene: NA
v_gene: TRBV27
abundance: NA
j_gene: TRBJ2-5
CDR3nt: TGTGCCAGCAGCCTAAACTTCCAAGAGACCCAGTACTTC
CDR3aa: CASSLNFQETQYF

d_gene: TRBD2
v_gene: TRBV5-6
abundance: NA
j_gene: TRBJ2-1
CDR3nt: TGTGCCAGCAGCTTGATAGTAGCGGGAAACAATGAGCAGTTCTTC
CDR3aa: CASSLIVAGNNEQFF

d_gene: TRBD2
v_gene: TRBV5-8
abundance: NA
j_gene: TRBJ2-1
CDR3nt: TGTGCCAGCAGCTTCCACGTCGGGACTAGCGGTTACAATGAGCAGTTCTTC
CDR3aa: CASSFHVGTSGYNEQFF

d_gene: TRBD2
v_gene: TRBV6-5
abundance: NA
j_gene: TRBJ2-2
CDR3nt: TGTGCCAGCAGTTACGGGCTAGCGGGAGTCGGGGAGCTGTTTTTT
CDR3aa: CASSYGLAGVGELFF

d_gene: TRBD2
v_gene: TRBV5-6
abundance: NA
j_gene: TRBJ2-3
CDR3nt: TGTGCCAGCAGCTTTTCTAGCGGGGGGACAGATACGCAGTATTTT
CDR3aa: CASSFSSGGTDTQYF

d_gene: TRBD1
v_gene: TRBV27
abundance: NA
j_gene: TRBJ2-7
CDR3nt: TGTGCCAGCAGTTGGGGGACAGGGAGATACGAGCAGTACTTC
CDR3aa: CASSWGTGRYEQYF

d_gene: NA
v_gene: TRBV4-3
abundance: NA
j_gene: TRBJ2-5
CDR3nt: TGCGCCAGCAGCCCCGTGGAGGGGCAGGTGACCCAGTACTTC
CDR3aa: CASSPVEGQVTQYF

d_gene: NA
v_gene: TRBV18
abundance: once
j_gene: TRBJ1-1
CDR3nt: TGTGCCAGCTCACCTACAGAAAACACTGAAGCTTTCTTT
CDR3aa: CASSPTENTEAFF

d_gene: TRBD1
v_gene: TRBV28
abundance: NA
j_gene: TRBJ1-2
CDR3nt: TGTGCCAGCAGTTTTTCTGACAGGGGGACCTATGGCTACACCTTC
CDR3aa: CASSFSDRGTYGYTF

d_gene: NA
v_gene: TRBV5-4
abundance: NA
j_gene: TRBJ1-5
CDR3nt: TGTGCCAGCAGCTTGACCGGGAGTAATCAGCCCCAGCATTTT
CDR3aa: CASSLTGSNQPQHF

d_gene: TRBD1
v_gene: TRBV19
abundance: NA
j_gene: TRBJ2-7
CDR3nt: TGTGCCAGTAGTACGAACAGGGGGCCCAACGAGCAGTACTTC
CDR3aa: CASSTNRGPNEQYF

d_gene: TRBD1
v_gene: TRBV9
abundance: NA
j_gene: TRBJ1-3
CDR3nt: TGTGCCAGCAGCCCCAACCTGGCGGTACAGGGGACTGGAAACACCATATATTTT
CDR3aa: CASSPNLAVQGTGNTIYF

d_gene: NA
v_gene: TRBV7-3
abundance: NA
j_gene: TRBJ1-2
CDR3nt: TGTGCCAGCAGCTCCCGCACAGCTCCAGAGGGCTACACCTTC
CDR3aa: CASSSRTAPEGYTF

d_gene: TRBD1
v_gene: TRBV5-6
abundance: NA
j_gene: TRBJ2-1
CDR3nt: TGTGCCAGCAGCTCACAACAGGGGAACAATGAGCAGTTCTTC
CDR3aa: CASSSQQGNNEQFF

d_gene: NA
v_gene: TRBV4-1
abundance: NA
j_gene: TRBJ2-1
CDR3nt: TGCGCCAGCAGTCCTAACTTGGATGAGCAGTTCTTC
CDR3aa: CASSPNLDEQFF

d_gene: NA
v_gene: TRBV10-3
abundance: NA
j_gene: TRBJ1-1
CDR3nt: TGTGCCATCAGCCCTGGACGGGAGAACACTGAAGCTTTCTTT
CDR3aa: CAISPGRENTEAFF

d_gene: TRBD1
v_gene: TRBV7-2
abundance: NA
j_gene: TRBJ1-1
CDR3nt: TGTGCCAGCAGCTCAGCAGGGGGATGGATTATGAACACTGAAGCTTTCTTT
CDR3aa: CASSSAGGWIMNTEAFF

d_gene: NA
v_gene: TRBV4-3
abundance: NA
j_gene: TRBJ2-7
CDR3nt: TGCGCCAGCAGCCTCCGCCTTCGGGGTAGCTACGAGCAGTACTTC
CDR3aa: CASSLRLRGSYEQYF

d_gene: TRBD1
v_gene: TRBV7-2
abundance: few
j_gene: TRBJ2-7
CDR3nt: TGTGCCAGCAGCCCAAGACAGGGGGCCATCGAGCAGTACTTC
CDR3aa: CASSPRQGAIEQYF

d_gene: TRBD1
v_gene: TRBV28
abundance: NA
j_gene: TRBJ1-2
CDR3nt: TGTGCCAGCAGGTTCGGGGACAGGTCCCACTATGGCTACACCTTC
CDR3aa: CASRFGDRSHYGYTF

d_gene: NA
v_gene: TRBV7-8
abundance: once
j_gene: TRBJ1-5
CDR3nt: TGTGCCAGCAGCTTAGTTGGAGGAAATCAGCCCCAGCATTTT
CDR3aa: CASSLVGGNQPQHF

d_gene: NA
v_gene: TRBV5-1
abundance: NA
j_gene: TRBJ1-1
CDR3nt: TGCGCCAGCAGCTCCATTCGGGAAACTGAAGCTTTCTTT
CDR3aa: CASSSIRETEAFF

d_gene: TRBD1
v_gene: TRBV5-4
abundance: NA
j_gene: TRBJ2-7
CDR3nt: TGTGCCAGCAGCTTAGGGACAGGGGCCCTTGGGCAGTACTTC
CDR3aa: CASSLGTGALGQYF

d_gene: NA
v_gene: TRBV9
abundance: NA
j_gene: TRBJ2-7
CDR3nt: TGTGCCAGCAGCGTACCTTATCCACACTCAGTAGAACTACGGGGGCAGTACTTC
CDR3aa: CASSVPYPHSVELRGQYF

d_gene: NA
v_gene: TRBV29-1
abundance: NA
j_gene: TRBJ2-3
CDR3nt: TGCAGCGTCAACAAGGGGGGGGTCGAAGATACGCAGTATTTT
CDR3aa: CSVNKGGVEDTQYF

d_gene: TRBD1
v_gene: TRBV11-2
abundance: NA
j_gene: TRBJ1-1
CDR3nt: TGTGCCAGCAGCTCAATGACAGGGGTCATCACTGAAGCTTTCTTT
CDR3aa: CASSSMTGVITEAFF

d_gene: NA
v_gene: TRBV9
abundance: NA
j_gene: TRBJ1-4
CDR3nt: TGTGCCAGCAGCGTAGCAGACCTAGATGAAAAACTGTTTTTT
CDR3aa: CASSVADLDEKLFF

d_gene: NA
v_gene: TRBV15
abundance: NA
j_gene: TRBJ2-2
CDR3nt: TGTGCCACCAGCAGAGGGACAGTCGGGACCGGGGAGCTGTTTTTT
CDR3aa: CATSRGTVGTGELFF

d_gene: TRBD1
v_gene: TRBV27
abundance: NA
j_gene: TRBJ2-7
CDR3nt: TGTGCCAGCAAAAAAACCGAGGACAGGGGGGAGAGGGAGCAGTACTTC
CDR3aa: CASKKTEDRGEREQYF

d_gene: NA
v_gene: TRBV11-2
abundance: NA
j_gene: TRBJ1-4
CDR3nt: TGTGCCAGCAGCTTAGAAGGGGGTAAACTGTTTTTT
CDR3aa: CASSLEGGKLFF

d_gene: NA
v_gene: TRBV7-9
abundance: NA
j_gene: TRBJ1-1
CDR3nt: TGTGCCAGCAGCTCGACAGTCGGGGGGGTGAACACTGAAGCTTTCTTT
CDR3aa: CASSSTVGGVNTEAFF

d_gene: TRBD1
v_gene: TRBV4-3
abundance: once
j_gene: TRBJ1-5
CDR3nt: TGCGCCAGCAGCCAGAACAGGGGGCCGGGCCAGCCCCAGCATTTT
CDR3aa: CASSQNRGPGQPQHF

d_gene: NA
v_gene: TRBV20-1
abundance: NA
j_gene: TRBJ1-2
CDR3nt: TGCAGTGCTGACAAGACAAATGGCTACACCTTC
CDR3aa: CSADKTNGYTF

d_gene: NA
v_gene: TRBV5-1
abundance: NA
j_gene: TRBJ1-1
CDR3nt: TGCGCCAGCAGCTTACCCAGGGGAACTGAAGCTTTCTTT
CDR3aa: CASSLPRGTEAFF

d_gene: NA
v_gene: TRBV19
abundance: NA
j_gene: TRBJ2-3
CDR3nt: TGTGCCAGCGGGGAGGTGGGCACAGATACGCAGTATTTT
CDR3aa: CASGEVGTDTQYF